This T cell receptor (beta chain) was identified during a study of beta chain features in type 1 diabetes. Remarks on this clone: Its antigen is currently unknown.

Germline CDR1 SNHLY, CDR2 FYNNEI. The ends were cut back, 6 bases at V and 3 bases at J, with 11 bases in the middle. This CDR3 has 13 residues. What was sequenced were expressed TCRB transcripts, since all of the isolated RNA had been reverse transcribed. The table came from immunoSEQ multiplex PCR; TCRdb's copy has only in-frame clones and leaves some out. The sample contains about 250,000 clones, approximately 11% of which appear only once. Whole-study findings and limits: A moderate, significant TCRB CDR3 shortening appeared in type 1 diabetes across four CD4+ subsets.

The TCR sequence derives from a man under 40 with type 1 diabetes. The chain couples TRBV2 to TRBJ1-2; perhaps TRBD1 as D (6 bases). Sequenced input: naive CD4+ T cells from blood. CDR3 sequence (DNA): TGTGCCAGCAGCGCGCAGGGGTACTATGGCTACACCTTC. Amino acid sequence: CASSAQGYYGYTF.